This T cell receptor beta chain came from a study of tumor-infiltrating lymphocytes in primary liver carcinoma. RNA isolated from unsorted whole blood supplied the blood RNA, with germline DNA also extracted. Study-wide points: Tumor-adjacent and tumor-blood pairs displayed less overlap than did pairs of tumor regions.

Comment on this clonotype: What it binds is unknown.

Looked up from germline, CDR1 is MNHEY and CDR2 is SVGEGT. The CDR3 is 18 amino acids. V lost 5 bases and J lost 3, with 24 bases in between. Starting material of about 480 ng total RNA yielded TCR beta cDNA via a constant-region primer. Libraries of TCR beta came from three nested multiplex PCR rounds with slightly modified ARM-PCR. It was with TRBV1-TRBV30 forward primers and a C-beta reverse primer that the first two PCR rounds were run, at 10 cycles each. TCRdb reanalysed the multiplex PCR reads using MiXCR and keeps one entry per CDR3 protein. The sample yields 180,000 or so distinct CDR3 sequences, over 50% seen once.

This receptor was identified in a man between 35 and 55 years old with primary liver carcinoma and hepatitis B virus infection. The sample was peripheral blood. The chain uses TRBV6-2 or TRBV6-3 and TRBJ2-3; tentative D call: TRBD2 (6 bases). The CDR3 DNA reads as TGTGCCAGCAGTCACACACGATCGGACTATGCTCATACAGATACGCAGTATTTT. Its translation is CASSHTRSDYAHTDTQYF.